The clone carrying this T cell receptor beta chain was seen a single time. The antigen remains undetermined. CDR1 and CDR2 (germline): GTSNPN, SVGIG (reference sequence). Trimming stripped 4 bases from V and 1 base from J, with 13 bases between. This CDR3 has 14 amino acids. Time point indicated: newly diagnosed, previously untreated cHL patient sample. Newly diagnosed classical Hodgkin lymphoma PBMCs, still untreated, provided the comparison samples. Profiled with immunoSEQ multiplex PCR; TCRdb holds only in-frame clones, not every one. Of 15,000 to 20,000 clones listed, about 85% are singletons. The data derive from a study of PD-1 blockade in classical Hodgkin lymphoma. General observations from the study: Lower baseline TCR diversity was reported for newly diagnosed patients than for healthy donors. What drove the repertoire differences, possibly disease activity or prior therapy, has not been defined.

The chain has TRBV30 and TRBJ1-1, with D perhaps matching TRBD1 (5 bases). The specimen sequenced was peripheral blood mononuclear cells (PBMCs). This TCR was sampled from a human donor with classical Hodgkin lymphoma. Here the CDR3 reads CAWNDGHPNTEAFF. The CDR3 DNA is TGTGCCTGGAATGATGGACACCCGAACACTGAAGCTTTCTTT. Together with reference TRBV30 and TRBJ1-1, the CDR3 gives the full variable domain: SQTIHQWPATLVQPVGSPLSLECTVEGTSNPNLYWYRQAAGRGLQLLFYSVGIGQISSEVPQNLSASRPQDRQFILSSKKLLLSDSGFYLCAWNDGHPNTEAFFGQGTRLTVV.